The T cell receptor (beta chain) under discussion was sequenced for a study of T cells after yellow fever vaccination. Overall study findings and caveats: Only a minor proportion of clonotypes was detected across both CD4 and CD8 compartments.

This clonotype showed up many times. No antigen is known for it. The CDR3 length is 13 residues. Trimming removed 3 bases from V and 7 bases from J, with 12 bases in between. Germline assignment: CDR1 SGHTA and CDR2 FQGNSA. MiXCR, run by TCRdb on the 5' RACE reads, gives a single entry per CDR3 protein. The sample lists 300,000 to 400,000 distinct CDR3 sequences, 7% to 9% occurring once. This chain connects TRBV7-2 to TRBJ1-2; the D gene is possibly TRBD1 (6 bases). The sequence came from a man in his late teens or twenties who received the YFV17D yellow fever vaccine. Sequenced material: PBMCs, taken about 49 days after the first yellow fever vaccination. The CDR3 bases are TGTGCCAGCAGCTTGCAGGGGTTAGCTGGCTACACCTTC. Protein: CASSLQGLAGYTF.